The rows below give T cell receptor beta chains drawn from one sample of a study of blood T cells in healthy people across ages. TCRdb reprocessed the 5' RACE reads via MiXCR and lists one record per CDR3 protein. The table includes 1.8 million or so distinct CDR3 sequences, about 39% detected once. What was sequenced was blood. The receptor source for this set is a human donor in good health. The CDR3 runs from the conserved cysteine through the conserved F or W. D genes are given only for firm matches. Clone size is given for some rows only: seen once, a few or many times, or a class if the clone is expanded.

len: 15; abundance: -; v_gene: TRBV5-5; d_gene: TRBD1; j_gene: TRBJ1-4; CDR3nt: TGTGCCAGCAGCTTCGGACAGGGGGCGTATGAAAAACTGTTTTTT; CDR3aa: CASSFGQGAYEKLFF
len: 13; abundance: -; v_gene: TRBV2; d_gene: TRBD1; j_gene: TRBJ2-7; CDR3nt: TGTGCCACACGAAGGGGGTCAGGGGGCGAGCAGTACTTC; CDR3aa: CATRRGSGGEQYF
len: 14; abundance: -; v_gene: TRBV10-3; d_gene: -; j_gene: TRBJ2-1; CDR3nt: TGTGCCATCAGTGAGAGGCAGGTCGGTAAGGAGCAGTGCTTC; CDR3aa: CAISERQVGKEQCF
len: 14; abundance: -; v_gene: TRBV7-6; d_gene: -; j_gene: TRBJ2-7; CDR3nt: TGTGCCAGCAGCCGGGGTACAGGGTTCGGCGAGCAGTACTTC; CDR3aa: CASSRGTGFGEQYF
len: 15; abundance: -; v_gene: TRBV5-1; d_gene: TRBD1; j_gene: TRBJ2-7; CDR3nt: TGCGCCAGCAGCTTGGCGCAGGGGGCGGTAGGGGAGCAGTACTTC; CDR3aa: CASSLAQGAVGEQYF
len: 13; abundance: -; v_gene: TRBV6-2/TRBV6-3; d_gene: -; j_gene: TRBJ2-5; CDR3nt: TGTGTCAGCAGAGAACAGCTACAAGAGACCCAGTACTTC; CDR3aa: CVSREQLQETQYF
len: 12; abundance: many; v_gene: TRBV10-3; d_gene: -; j_gene: TRBJ1-2; CDR3nt: TGTGCCATCAGTGAGTCGGGACGTGGCTACACCTTC; CDR3aa: CAISESGRGYTF
len: 17; abundance: -; v_gene: TRBV5-1; d_gene: TRBD2; j_gene: TRBJ2-3; CDR3nt: TGCGCCAGCAGCATAGCCTCTACGGGGGGGTACACAGATACGCAGTATTTT; CDR3aa: CASSIASTGGYTDTQYF
len: 14; abundance: -; v_gene: TRBV30; d_gene: TRBD1; j_gene: TRBJ2-2; CDR3nt: TGTGCCTGGAGGACGGCAGGGGGCACCGGGGAGCTGTTTTTT; CDR3aa: CAWRTAGGTGELFF
len: 14; abundance: -; v_gene: TRBV19; d_gene: -; j_gene: TRBJ1-3; CDR3nt: TGTGCCAGCCTTGGACAGTACTCTGGAAACACCATATATTTT; CDR3aa: CASLGQYSGNTIYF
len: 14; abundance: few; v_gene: TRBV12-3/TRBV12-4; d_gene: TRBD1; j_gene: TRBJ2-1; CDR3nt: TGTGCCAGCAGTTGGACAGGGCTTAACAATGAGCAGTTCTTC; CDR3aa: CASSWTGLNNEQFF
len: 14; abundance: -; v_gene: TRBV12-3/TRBV12-4; d_gene: TRBD2; j_gene: TRBJ2-2; CDR3nt: TGTGCCAGCCGAAGGACTAGCGGGGTGTGGGGGCTGTTTTTT; CDR3aa: CASRRTSGVWGLFF
len: 13; abundance: -; v_gene: TRBV29-1; d_gene: -; j_gene: TRBJ2-7; CDR3nt: TGCAGCGTTCAAGGACATATTACTAACGAGCAGTACTTC; CDR3aa: CSVQGHITNEQYF
len: 14; abundance: few; v_gene: TRBV7-9; d_gene: -; j_gene: TRBJ2-7; CDR3nt: TGTGCCAGCAGCTTAGGGTTGACTGTCTACGAGCAGTACTTC; CDR3aa: CASSLGLTVYEQYF
len: 14; abundance: few; v_gene: TRBV29-1; d_gene: TRBD1; j_gene: TRBJ2-7; CDR3nt: TGCAGCGTGGGGCTCCGGGACAGAATGAACGAGCAGTACTTC; CDR3aa: CSVGLRDRMNEQYF
len: 15; abundance: few; v_gene: TRBV7-2; d_gene: TRBD2; j_gene: TRBJ2-7; CDR3nt: TGTGCCAGCAGCCCCAGCGGGGGCAACCCCTACGAGCAGTACTTC; CDR3aa: CASSPSGGNPYEQYF
len: 15; abundance: few; v_gene: TRBV7-2; d_gene: -; j_gene: TRBJ2-7; CDR3nt: TGTGCCAGCAGCTTAAGGTTGGGGATATCGTTCGAGCAGTACTTC; CDR3aa: CASSLRLGISFEQYF
len: 14; abundance: few; v_gene: TRBV29-1; d_gene: -; j_gene: TRBJ1-4; CDR3nt: TGCAGCGTTGTACCGGGGCAACTTAATGAAAAACTGTTTTTT; CDR3aa: CSVVPGQLNEKLFF
len: 16; abundance: few; v_gene: TRBV6-5; d_gene: -; j_gene: TRBJ2-3; CDR3nt: TGTGCCAGCAGTTACTCGGCGGGGTTAGTGAAAGATACGCAGTATTTT; CDR3aa: CASSYSAGLVKDTQYF
len: 17; abundance: once; v_gene: TRBV20-1; d_gene: -; j_gene: TRBJ1-1; CDR3nt: TGCAGTGCTAGAGATGGGGTGGGAATGGGGACGAGGACTGAAGCTTTCTTT; CDR3aa: CSARDGVGMGTRTEAFF
len: 14; abundance: -; v_gene: TRBV7-9; d_gene: -; j_gene: TRBJ1-2; CDR3nt: TGTGCCAGCAGCTTATCTCCAGACCCGCATGGCTACACCTTC; CDR3aa: CASSLSPDPHGYTF
len: 17; abundance: few; v_gene: TRBV7-6; d_gene: -; j_gene: TRBJ2-3; CDR3nt: TGTGCCAGCAGCTTAGAGGCGTCCCGCGGCCCTCAGGGTACGCAGTATTTT; CDR3aa: CASSLEASRGPQGTQYF
len: 18; abundance: -; v_gene: TRBV20-1; d_gene: TRBD2; j_gene: TRBJ2-6; CDR3nt: TGCAGTGCTAGAGATCTAGTCAGCGGGGGGTCTGGGGCCAACGTCCTGACTTTC; CDR3aa: CSARDLVSGGSGANVLTF
len: 14; abundance: -; v_gene: TRBV12-3/TRBV12-4; d_gene: TRBD1; j_gene: TRBJ1-2; CDR3nt: TGTGCCAGCAGCCGGGACAGGGTCGGGTATGGCTACACCTTC; CDR3aa: CASSRDRVGYGYTF
len: 14; abundance: -; v_gene: TRBV4-2; d_gene: -; j_gene: TRBJ2-5; CDR3nt: TGTGCCAGCAGCCAAGGGGGGACGGAAGAGACCCAGTACTTC; CDR3aa: CASSQGGTEETQYF
len: 15; abundance: -; v_gene: TRBV7-9; d_gene: -; j_gene: TRBJ1-2; CDR3nt: TGTGCCAGCAGCCGCGACAGCATAGGGATCTATGGCTACACCTTC; CDR3aa: CASSRDSIGIYGYTF
len: 15; abundance: few; v_gene: TRBV5-6; d_gene: TRBD2; j_gene: TRBJ2-3; CDR3nt: TGTGCCAGCAGCTTTAGCGGGGGGGAGGCAGATACGCAGTATTTT; CDR3aa: CASSFSGGEADTQYF
len: 15; abundance: few; v_gene: TRBV24-1; d_gene: TRBD1; j_gene: TRBJ2-7; CDR3nt: TGTGCCACCAGTGATCCGGGACAGGGTATCAACGAGCAGTACTTC; CDR3aa: CATSDPGQGINEQYF
len: 13; abundance: -; v_gene: TRBV12-3/TRBV12-4; d_gene: -; j_gene: TRBJ1-5; CDR3nt: TGTGCCGGCAGTTTTCCCGGGGGGCAGCCCCAGCATTTT; CDR3aa: CAGSFPGGQPQHF
len: 13; abundance: few; v_gene: TRBV2; d_gene: -; j_gene: TRBJ2-5; CDR3nt: TGTGCCAGCAGTGAGGGAACCCAAGAGACCCAGTACTTC; CDR3aa: CASSEGTQETQYF
len: 14; abundance: -; v_gene: TRBV29-1; d_gene: -; j_gene: TRBJ1-1; CDR3nt: TGCAGCGTCGCGCCGACAGGATTGGACACTGAAGCTTTCTTT; CDR3aa: CSVAPTGLDTEAFF
len: 15; abundance: -; v_gene: TRBV29-1; d_gene: TRBD1; j_gene: TRBJ2-5; CDR3nt: TGCAGCGTTGAAGACGGGACAGGGGGTCCCTTCCAGGAGTACTTC; CDR3aa: CSVEDGTGGPFQEYF
len: 22; abundance: -; v_gene: TRBV12-3/TRBV12-4; d_gene: TRBD1; j_gene: TRBJ1-4; CDR3nt: TGTGCCAGCAGTTTTAGGAAGGGGGCCCTACTCCCTCCCGGTGCAACTAATGAAAAACTGTTTTTT; CDR3aa: CASSFRKGALLPPGATNEKLFF
len: 16; abundance: few; v_gene: TRBV4-3; d_gene: TRBD2; j_gene: TRBJ2-5; CDR3nt: TGCGCCAGCAGCCAAGATCGTGCGGGGGGCTCTGGGACCCAGTACTTC; CDR3aa: CASSQDRAGGSGTQYF